This T cell receptor beta chain is from a study of T cell responses to AZD1222 COVID-19 vaccine. Turning to the study itself: Second-dose schedules of about 4 or about 12 weeks were combined.

V lost 7 bases, J lost 7 bases, and 9 bases stayed unmatched. This CDR3 is built from 13 residues. The V gene's germline CDR1 is LGHDT and CDR2 YNNKEL (reference sequence). Whole-study findings and limits: Donors were chiefly white British, with a greater number of females, and clonal diversity was perhaps underestimated.

Only in-frame clones appear in the TCRdb table, and some are missing; sequencing was by immunoSEQ multiplex PCR. The table includes 120,000 or so clones, roughly 90% detected once. As to this clone: Its antigen is undetermined.

The starting material was peripheral blood, obtained on day 0 of AZD1222 vaccination. This clonotype was obtained from an adult in good health. The J gene is TRBJ1-2, the V gene TRBV3-1 (or the pseudogene TRBV3-2); 7 bases fit TRBD1. CDR3 DNA: TGTGCCAGCACTTTGAAGGGGGCTGGTGGCTACACCTTC. It encodes CASTLKGAGGYTF.